This T cell receptor beta chain is from a study of OX40 agonist ivuxolimab in advanced cancers. Study-level background: It was ivuxolimab, an agonistic anti-OX40 (CD134) antibody, that patients were treated with. Prior anti-PD-1, anti-PD-L1 or anti-CTLA-4 therapy did not bar entry, and 40% to 45% had some.

Comments on this clone: Its specificity is unknown.

Data came from immunoSEQ multiplex PCR; TCRdb stores just in-frame clones and leaves some out. Among approximately 8,200 clones listed, roughly 87% were seen once. Study-wide findings and caveats: The study observed clonal expansion of CD4+ and CD8+ blood T cells by week 6 at 0.1 to 3.0 mg/kg.

The CDR3 is made up of 14 amino acids. V was cut by 3 bases and J by 5 bases, with 12 bases left in between. The germline V gene encodes CDR1 SGHNT and CDR2 YYREEE (reference sequence). The genes are TRBV5-4 and TRBJ2-1; no clear D. This clonotype was obtained from an adult with an advanced solid tumor such as melanoma, head and neck, liver or kidney cancer. Here the sequenced sample was CD4+ or CD8+ T cells sorted from blood, taken in a trial of the OX40 agonist ivuxolimab. This CDR3 reads CASSWTVGDNEQFF. DNA of the CDR3: TGTGCCAGCAGCTGGACGGTCGGAGACAATGAGCAGTTCTTC. Complete variable domain (other parts from reference TRBV5-4 and TRBJ2-1): ETGVTQSPTHLIKTRGQQVTLRCSSQSGHNTVSWYQQALGQGPQFIFQYYREEENGRGNFPPRFSGLQFPNYSSELNVNALELDDSALYLCASSWTVGDNEQFFGPGTRLTVL.